A single T cell receptor (beta chain) is shown here with its context. The antigen is undetermined. Sequencing was performed with immunoSEQ multiplex PCR; in TCRdb, only in-frame clones are kept and a portion is missing. The sample contains some 120,000 clones, 85% to 95% of which appear only once. CDR1 is SGHTA and CDR2 is FQGTGA in the germline V gene. The CDR3 is made up of 17 amino acids. V was trimmed by 3 bases and J by 0 bases, leaving 16 bases between them. These data come from a study of OX40 agonist ivuxolimab in advanced cancers. Broader study findings: Certain nonresponding patients likewise had low normalized T-cell clonal expansion.

The gene calls are TRBV7-3 and TRBJ2-3; D not resolved. The sequence came from an adult with an advanced solid tumor such as melanoma, head and neck, liver or kidney cancer. This specimen consisted of CD4+ or CD8+ T cells sorted from blood, obtained in a trial of the OX40 agonist ivuxolimab. CDR3 bases: TGTGCCAGCAGCTTGATAGGCCAACAAGGGAGCACAGATACGCAGTATTTT. Translating gives CASSLIGQQGSTDTQYF. Using reference TRBV7-3 and TRBJ2-3 for the parts outside the CDR3, the full variable domain is GAGVSQTPSNKVTEKGKYVELRCDPISGHTALYWYRQSLGQGPEFLIYFQGTGAADDSGLPNDRFFAVRPEGSVSTLKIQRTERGDSAVYLCASSLIGQQGSTDTQYFGPGTRLTVL.